This is a list of T cell receptor beta chains from one sample in a study of blood T cells in healthy people across ages. TCRdb ran MiXCR on the 5' RACE reads and lists one entry per CDR3 protein. Among about 580,000 distinct CDR3 sequences listed, roughly 48% were seen once. The material sequenced was blood. These receptors came from a man aged 80 or over in good health. The CDR3 runs from the conserved cysteine through the conserved F or W.

j_call v_call cdr3_aa
TRBJ1-2 TRBV3-1 CASSQVSQGAGYGYTF
TRBJ2-2 TRBV20-1 CSARSDNRDRPYTGELFF
TRBJ1-6 TRBV6-5 CASSRPGQGGSPLHF
TRBJ2-1 TRBV3-1 CASSQDVGDGFNEQFF
TRBJ1-1 TRBV29-1 CSVGREGTEAFF
TRBJ2-5 TRBV12-3/TRBV12-4 CASTGDPRTRETQYF
TRBJ1-1 TRBV29-1 CSVDVTGRAEAFF
TRBJ2-3 TRBV28 CASSSAGQGGTDTQYF
TRBJ1-1 TRBV3-1 CASSQGSSAFF
TRBJ2-3 TRBV7-3 CASSLAGVADTQYF
TRBJ2-1 TRBV11-2 CASSLWGGGNNEQFF
TRBJ2-7 TRBV20-1 CSVSMTGVGEQYF
TRBJ2-7 TRBV20-1 CSARTWTYEQYF
TRBJ1-2 TRBV7-2 CASSLAGGVGYGYTF
TRBJ2-3 TRBV2 CASRTLSTDTQYF
TRBJ2-1 TRBV20-1 CSARGEVKEQFF
TRBJ2-5 TRBV7-2 CASSRTSGAQETQYF
TRBJ2-3 TRBV5-1 CASSLLYQITDTQYF
TRBJ2-1 TRBV7-9 CASSLQGRLYNEQFF
TRBJ2-1 TRBV10-3 CAATSGRNEQFF
TRBJ2-4 TRBV7-2 CASSREAIIQSRQYF
TRBJ2-5 TRBV29-1 CSVDRLAGVRETQYF
TRBJ2-7 TRBV15 CATSREGAGNEQYF
TRBJ2-3 TRBV2 CASKDRGPDTQYF
TRBJ1-2 TRBV6-2/TRBV6-3 CASSYLSGTRQAGYTF
TRBJ1-2 TRBV6-1 CASTQRGANYGYTF
TRBJ2-3 TRBV4-1 CASSQLYSTQYF
TRBJ2-7 TRBV4-3 CASSQAGLEYEQYF
TRBJ1-1 TRBV18 CASPLGGATEAFF
TRBJ2-1 TRBV6-2/TRBV6-3 CASSYRGLAVNEQFF
TRBJ1-5 TRBV3-1 CASSKQEDDQPQHF
TRBJ2-2 TRBV5-1 CASWTGGSGELFF
TRBJ1-1 TRBV12-3/TRBV12-4 CASRAGGGAFF
TRBJ2-1 TRBV2 CASSIGSSYNEQFF
- TRBV7-2 CASSTLAGGPSEQYF
TRBJ1-2 TRBV28 CASSSPGGHYTF
TRBJ2-1 TRBV20-1 CSARVPSYNEQFF
TRBJ1-1 TRBV12-5 CASGAPVEIAEAFF
TRBJ2-4 TRBV7-3 CASSSTGAKNIQYF
TRBJ2-3 TRBV20-1 CSARLAGTDTQYF
TRBJ2-7 TRBV11-1 CASSFLLTKGRGYEQYF
- TRBV12-3/TRBV12-4 CASRTGTSGGETQYF
TRBJ2-7 TRBV5-1 CASSSDRGISYEQYF
TRBJ2-2 TRBV29-1 CSVEGPYTGELFF
TRBJ1-2 TRBV12-3/TRBV12-4 CASSPTGLAGYTF
TRBJ2-3 TRBV20-1 CSARGHRDTQYF
TRBJ2-2 TRBV7-2 CASSLERGTWELFF
TRBJ2-7 TRBV5-1 CASSLGQGDEQYF
TRBJ2-3 TRBV28 CASQLAGASDTQYF
TRBJ2-5 TRBV11-2 CASSLGPLAEEQYF